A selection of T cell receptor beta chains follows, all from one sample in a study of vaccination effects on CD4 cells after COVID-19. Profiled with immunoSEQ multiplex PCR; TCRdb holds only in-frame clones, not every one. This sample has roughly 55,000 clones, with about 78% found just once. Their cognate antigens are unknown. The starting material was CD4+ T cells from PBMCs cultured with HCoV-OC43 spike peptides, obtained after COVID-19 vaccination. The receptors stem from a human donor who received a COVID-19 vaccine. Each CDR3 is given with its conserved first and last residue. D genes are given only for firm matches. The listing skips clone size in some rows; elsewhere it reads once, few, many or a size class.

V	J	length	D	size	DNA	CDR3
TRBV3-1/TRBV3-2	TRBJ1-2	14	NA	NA	TGTGCCAGCAGCCAAGGTTCCAGGGTCTATGGCTACACCTTC	CASSQGSRVYGYTF
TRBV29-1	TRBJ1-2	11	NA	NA	TGCAGCGTGGCCGGGAACTATGGCTACACCTTC	CSVAGNYGYTF
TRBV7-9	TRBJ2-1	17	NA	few	TGTGCCAGCAGCTTTCCCCCCTCAACAGGGACACACAATGAGCAGTTCTTC	CASSFPPSTGTHNEQFF
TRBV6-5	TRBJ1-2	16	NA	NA	TGTGCCAGCAGTTACTGGGGGAGCGACTCTAACTATGGCTACACCTTC	CASSYWGSDSNYGYTF
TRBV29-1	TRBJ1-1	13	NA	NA	TGCAGCGCAACAGGGATAATGGACACTGAAGCTTTCTTT	CSATGIMDTEAFF
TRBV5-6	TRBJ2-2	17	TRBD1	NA	TGTGCCAGCAACTTCCTCGAAGGACAGGGCGTTGGCGGGGAGCTGTTTTTT	CASNFLEGQGVGGELFF
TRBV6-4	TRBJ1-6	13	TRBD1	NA	TGTGCCACCGCGACAGGGAATAATTCACCCCTCCACTTT	CATATGNNSPLHF
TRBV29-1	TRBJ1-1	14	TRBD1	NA	TGCAGCGTTCCGACAGGGGGTGTGAACACTGAAGCTTTCTTT	CSVPTGGVNTEAFF
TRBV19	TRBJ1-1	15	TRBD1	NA	TGTGCCAGTAGTAGCCGGACAGGTTTTGGCACTGAAGCTTTCTTT	CASSSRTGFGTEAFF
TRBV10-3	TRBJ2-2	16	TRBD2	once	TGTGCCATCAGTGAGAATGGTAGCGGGGGGGCCGGGGAGCTGTTTTTT	CAISENGSGGAGELFF